These 12 T cell receptor beta chains were all obtained from the same sample, sequenced in a study of graft-versus-host responses after intestinal transplantation (dated by TCRdb to about 2021). The time point tag for this specimen amounts to: cells obtained before transplantation from donor or recipient. Libraries were constructed by the immunoSEQ multiplex PCR assay. TCRdb's version of the immuneACCESS table is confined to in-frame rearrangements and falls short of the full clone set. An unresolved V gene accounts for under half of the shortfall where checked; the remainder is of unknown origin. The sample table lists some 70,000 clones, around 86% of them with a count of one. The ten most abundant clones make up 7.5% to 8.5% of the sample. These receptors are not linked to any known antigen. Sequencing was performed on unstimulated CD8+ T cells sorted from spleen or lymph node cells, taken before transplant. The source of these receptors is a human donor who was the organ donor for an intestinal transplant.

The chain couples TRBV19 to TRBJ1-2; 8 bases line up with TRBD1. This CDR3 has 14 amino acids. After removal of 9 bases from V and 8 bases from J, the junction contained 14 bases not matched to a gene. Germline V gene sequence: CDR1 LNHDA, CDR2 SQIVND (reference sequence). Here the CDR3 DNA reads TGTGCCAGCACTATAAACAGGGACAGGAGCGGCTACACCTTC. Amino acids: CASTINRDRSGYTF.

This clone is medium-sized within its sample. The rearrangement joins TRBV19 to TRBJ2-7; 10 bases are a match to TRBD1. The CDR3 has 15 amino acids. Unmatched junction bases numbered 7, after V lost 5 bases and J lost 3 bases. The germline gives CDR1 LNHDA, CDR2 SQIVND (reference sequence). This CDR3 reads CASSAPGQGYYEQYF. Written as DNA, the CDR3 is TGTGCCAGTAGTGCCCCGGGACAGGGGTACTACGAGCAGTACTTC. The complete variable domain, with remaining parts taken from reference TRBV19 and TRBJ2-7, reads DGGITQSPKYLFRKEGQNVTLSCEQNLNHDAMYWYRQDPGQGLRLIYYSQIVNDFQKGDIAEGYSVSREKKESFPLTVTSAQKNPTAFYLCASSAPGQGYYEQYFGPGTRLTVT.

Worth noting for this clone: At one end the junction does not follow the germline gene, possibly because of a read error. The gene calls are TRBV28 and TRBJ2-2; D is unclear. The CDR3 totals 12 residues. Germline CDR1 MDHEN, CDR2 SYDVKM. CDR3 DNA sequence: TGTGCCAGCAGTTTTACCACCAGGGAGCTGTTTTTT. Protein product: CASSFTTRELFF.

The V gene is TRBV6-1, the J gene TRBJ2-1; no reliable D call. There are 11 residues in the CDR3. From germline, CDR1 is MNHNS and CDR2 SASEGT. V shed 1 base and J shed 7 bases, with 2 bases lying between them. For the CDR3, the DNA is TGTGCCAGCAGTGAAGGGAATGAGCAGTTCTTC. This encodes CASSEGNEQFF.

This clone was observed a single time. In DNA form, the CDR3 reads TGTGCCAGCAGTTTCCTGACAGGGACAGGGGATACGACCGCCTACGAGCAGTACTTC. Its translation is CASSFLTGTGDTTAYEQYF. The chain couples TRBV27 to TRBJ2-7; 10 positions agree with TRBD1. V lost 3 bases and J lost 2; bases outside the gene matches: 16. Per germline, CDR1 MNHEY and CDR2 SMNVEV (reference sequence). The CDR3 has 19 amino acids.

CDR3 DNA: TGTGCCGTTACAAACACGGGCTGGAACACTGAAGCTTTCTTT. Translated: CAVTNTGWNTEAFF. This sequence joins TRBV19 and TRBJ1-1, with unresolved D. The V and J ends lost 11 bases and 1 base respectively, with 17 bases between them. The length of the CDR3 is 14 residues. Germline loops: CDR1 LNHDA, CDR2 SQIVND (reference sequence). Complete variable domain (other parts from reference TRBV19 and TRBJ1-1): DGGITQSPKYLFRKEGQNVTLSCEQNLNHDAMYWYRQDPGQGLRLIYYSQIVNDFQKGDIAEGYSVSREKKESFPLTVTSAQKNPTAFYLCAVTNTGWNTEAFFGQGTRLTVV.

This chain uses TRBV15 with TRBJ2-2; tentative D call: TRBD1 (6 bases). CDR1 and CDR2 from the germline V gene are LNHNV and YYDKDF (reference sequence). Trimming removed 0 bases at V and 8 bases at J, with 25 bases between. The CDR3 contains 19 residues. This CDR3 reads CATSRDSHGDRLQGGELFF. CDR3 bases: TGTGCCACCAGCAGAGATTCGCATGGAGACAGGCTCCAGGGGGGGGAGCTGTTTTTT.

CDR3 sequence reads: CASSQTNGSSNYYEQYF. The CDR3 nucleotides read TGCGCCAGCAGTCAAACTAACGGGTCCTCCAACTACTACGAGCAGTACTTC. The rearrangement uses TRBV23-1 and TRBJ2-7; D gene ambiguous. TRBV23-1 is an ORF, and what it does is uncertain. V lost 2 bases and J 3 bases, leaving 20 bases between the germline ends. CDR3 length: 17 residues.

This rearrangement joins TRBV6-5 to TRBJ2-3; D may match TRBD1 or TRBD2 (5 bases each). With 6 bases removed from V and 6 bases from J, the gap between germline ends came to 16 bases. Germline CDR1 is MNHEY and CDR2 is SVGAGI. The CDR3 has 14 amino acids. In DNA form, the CDR3 reads TGTGCCAGCAGCGACGACAGCGGCTGGGATACGCAGTATTTT. Its translation: CASSDDSGWDTQYF.

This chain links TRBV5-4 with TRBJ1-6; TRBD1 might be the D (6 bases). The ends were cut back, 3 bases at V and 8 bases at J, with 15 bases in the middle. CDR3 size: 15 residues. CDR1 and CDR2 (germline): SGHNT, YYREEE (reference sequence). The CDR3 loop reads CASSWKGGGYSPLHF. The CDR3 bases are TGTGCCAGCAGCTGGAAGGGAGGGGGGTATTCACCCCTCCACTTT.

The J gene is TRBJ1-4, the V gene TRBV15, with 8 bases that match TRBD1. The germline CDR1 and CDR2 sequences are LNHNV and YYDKDF (reference sequence). After removal of 2 bases from V and 2 bases from J, the junction contained 4 bases not matched to a gene. This CDR3 spans 16 amino acids. The CDR3 DNA sequence: TGTGCCACCAGCAGATTGCGACAGGGGACTAATGAAAAACTGTTTTTT. Its protein is CATSRLRQGTNEKLFF.

The J gene is TRBJ1-6, the V gene TRBV2, with D possibly being TRBD1 (5 bases). The germline V and J ends were trimmed by 3 bases and 2 bases, with 11 bases remaining between them. This CDR3 comprises 16 residues. In germline, CDR1 is SNHLY, CDR2 FYNNEI. The CDR3 sequence: CASSDEGRTYNSPLHF. In nucleotides, the CDR3 is TGTGCCAGCAGTGATGAGGGGAGGACCTATAATTCACCCCTCCACTTT.